This T cell receptor (beta chain) derives from a study of regulatory T cells in long-lasting Graves disease. The wider study: Patients newly diagnosed with Graves' had been on antithyroid drugs for under 3 months.

About this clonotype: One junction end disagrees with the germline gene, perhaps due to a read error.

The length of the CDR3 is 14 residues. The germline V gene encodes CDR1 SGHRS and CDR2 YFSETQ. Investigators prepared the TCR beta libraries by applying iRepertoire HTBI primers and Arm-PCR of CDR3 regions. TCRdb passed the multiplex PCR reads through MiXCR, listing each CDR3 protein once. The sample lists 400,000 to 550,000 distinct CDR3 sequences; 16% were seen once. The time point: newly diagnosed GD, antithyroid drugs for less than 3 months. Extracted RNA from PBMCs served as the source of the TCR library. The same sample was also studied in work on T cells in Graves' hyperthyroidism and ophthalmopathy. That study reports: TCR CDR3 underwent first-round RT-PCR with the HTBI primer set. Most clonotypes that expanded in the thyroid above 0.001 also showed up in blood.

The origin of this receptor is a woman between 18 and 29 years old with Graves disease. The rearrangement links TRBV5-1 to TRBJ1-2; TRBD1 is a possible D gene (5 bases). The source material was peripheral blood mononuclear cells (PBMCs), sampled at new diagnosis, from a patient treated with antithyroid drugs. The CDR3 bases are TGTGCCAGCAGCTTGCTAGCAGGGAACTATGGCTACACCTTC. Its translation is CASSLLAGNYGYTF.